The 7 T cell receptor beta chains below all came from one sample that was sequenced in a study of T cells after yellow fever vaccination. TCRdb passed the 5' RACE reads through MiXCR, listing each CDR3 protein once. The sample holds 50,000 to 75,000 distinct CDR3 sequences, around 6.1% seen once. The source was PBMCs, either bulk or a sorted T-cell subset (CD4+, CD8+, memory, or dextramer-sorted; not recorded which), collected on the day of the yellow fever booster vaccination. Receptors originate from a man younger than 35 who received the YFV17D yellow fever vaccine.

The table lists this clonotype with a few counts. V and J are TRBV12-3 or TRBV12-4 and TRBJ1-3, with a tentative D call TRBD1 (5 bases). V dropped 10 bases and J dropped 0 bases, with 25 bases sitting between them. CDR3 length equals 18 residues. CDR3 sequence (DNA): TGTGCCAACTCATTACTACCGGGACCTAATTCCTCTGGAAACACCATATATTTT. Translated, it gives CANSLLPGPNSSGNTIYF.

The table lists this clonotype with a few counts. V is TRBV11-2 and J is TRBJ2-1; maybe TRBD1 (6 bases). The germline V gene has CDR1 SGHAT and CDR2 FQNNGV. V dropped 8 bases and J dropped 8 bases, with 22 bases sitting between them. CDR3 size: 15 residues. CDR3 coding DNA: TGTGCCAGCGATTTATTACAGGGAAGTGAAGATGAGCAGTTCTTC. Amino acids: CASDLLQGSEDEQFF.

This clonotype was detected a few times. The chain is built from TRBV5-6 and TRBJ1-3, with D unclear. CDR3 length equals 15 residues. Germline V gene sequence: CDR1 SGHDT, CDR2 YYEEEE. The germline V and J ends were trimmed by 2 bases and 0 bases, with 9 bases remaining between them. The CDR3 here is CASSFPASSGNTIYF. The CDR3 DNA follows: TGTGCCAGCAGCTTCCCGGCGAGCTCTGGAAACACCATATATTTT.

This clonotype was detected a few times. V and J are TRBV19 and TRBJ1-5; D might be TRBD1 (5 bases). Trimming removed 9 bases from V and 0 bases from J, with 12 bases in between. The CDR3 covers 14 residues. CDR1 LNHDA and CDR2 SQIVND come from the germline V gene (reference sequence). The CDR3: CASTDSYSNQPQHF. The CDR3 DNA reads as TGTGCCAGCACCGACAGTTATAGCAATCAGCCCCAGCATTTT.

At least ten counts were recorded for this clonotype. The chain couples TRBV6-6 to TRBJ2-7, with TRBD2 identical over 11 bases. The length of the CDR3 is 15 residues. Germline V CDR1 and CDR2: MNHNY, SVGAGI (reference sequence). V gave up 5 bases and J gave up 7 bases; unmatched junction bases: 10. For the CDR3, the DNA is TGTGCCAGCAGTCCAACTAGCGGGGGAAGTGGAGAGCAGTACGTC. Translation: CASSPTSGGSGEQYV.

The sample holds a few counts of this clonotype. This chain connects TRBV9 to TRBJ2-1; TRBD2 matches 10 bases. With 0 bases clipped from V and 6 bases from J, the junction kept 15 bases outside the gene matches. Per the germline V gene, CDR1 is SGDLS and CDR2 is YYNGEE. The CDR3 totals 19 residues. CDR3 in DNA: TGTGCCAGCAGCGTAGAAGGTAGGAGCGGGGGGGCCTTCGGCAATGAGCAGTTCTTC. Amino acid sequence: CASSVEGRSGGAFGNEQFF.

This clonotype was observed many times. The gene calls are TRBV7-2 and TRBJ2-2, with D possibly TRBD2 on 5 matching bases. Trimming cost V 5 bases and J 2 bases, with 18 bases left between them. Germline values: CDR1 SGHTA, CDR2 FQGNSA. This CDR3 region has 17 residues. CDR3 sequence reads: CASSVPRAGPNTGELFF. DNA for the CDR3: TGTGCCAGCAGCGTACCGAGGGCAGGACCAAACACCGGGGAGCTGTTTTTT.